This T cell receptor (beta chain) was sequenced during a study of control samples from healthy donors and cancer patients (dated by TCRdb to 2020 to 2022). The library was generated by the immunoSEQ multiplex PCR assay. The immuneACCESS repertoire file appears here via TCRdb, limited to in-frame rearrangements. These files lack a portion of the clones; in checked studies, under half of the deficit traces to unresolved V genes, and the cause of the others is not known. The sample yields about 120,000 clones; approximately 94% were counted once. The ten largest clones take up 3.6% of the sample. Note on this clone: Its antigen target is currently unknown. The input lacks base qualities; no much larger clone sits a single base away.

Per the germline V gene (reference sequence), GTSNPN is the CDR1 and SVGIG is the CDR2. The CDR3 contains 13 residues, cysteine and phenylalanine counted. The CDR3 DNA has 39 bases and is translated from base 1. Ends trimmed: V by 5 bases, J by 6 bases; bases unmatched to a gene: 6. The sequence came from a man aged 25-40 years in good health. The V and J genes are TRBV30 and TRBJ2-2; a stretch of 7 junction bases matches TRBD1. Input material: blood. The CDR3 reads CAWSTGTAGELFF. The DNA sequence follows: TGTGCCTGGTCGACAGGGACCGCCGGGGAGCTGTTTTTT.